This TCR beta chain was retrieved from a study of cytomegalovirus exposure and HLA in healthy donors. Regarding the study as a whole: After further analysis at a later stage, around 17,000 TCR beta sequences were associated with HLA alleles at 0.05 false discovery rate. Indistinguishability led to the exclusion of some V segments, TRBV6-2 and TRBV6-3 included. Earlier analysis looked at TCR beta V segments, and most were productive about 90% or about 30% of the time.

The PCR contained 60 Vbeta and 13 Jbeta primers. Produced via immunoSEQ multiplex PCR; TCRdb's table is partial and in-frame only. Of some 150,000 clones detected, around 79% appear once; the ten largest clones hold more than 1.1%. V gave up 4 bases and J gave up 0 bases, with 20 bases separating them. Germline CDR1 is SGDLS and CDR2 is YYNGEE. The CDR3 spans 18 residues. As to this clone: Its antigen remains unknown.

This receptor was obtained from a woman aged 40 to 49 in good health and CMV-seronegative. The sample was PBMCs. The chain links TRBV9 to TRBJ1-3; a weak D match, TRBD1 (6 bases). The CDR3 loop reads CASSSRGNTYLSGNTIYF. The CDR3 nucleotides are TGTGCCAGCAGCAGTAGGGGGAACACCTACCTCTCTGGAAACACCATATATTTT.